This passage covers 17 T cell receptor beta chains from one sample sequenced in a study of read filtering for tumor transcriptome and immune sequencing. The library was built from about 370 ng RNA with molecular barcoded adaptors for alpha/delta and beta/gamma chains. TCRdb re-called the reads through MiXCR, storing one row per CDR3 protein. The sample holds about 47,000 distinct CDR3 sequences, more than 10% seen once. Sequencing was carried out using a population of CD138-negative cells sorted from bone marrow. The receptors were gathered from a donor aged 40 or over with multiple myeloma.

The table lists this clonotype with many counts. V gene TRBV27 combines with J gene TRBJ2-3; 8 bases fit TRBD2. CDR1 is MNHEY, CDR2 SMNVEV, per germline (reference sequence). This CDR3 spans 16 amino acids. Losses at the gene ends were 1 base for V and 3 bases for J; bases not matched to a gene: 6. The CDR3 loop is CASSLWGGGKTDTQYF. CDR3 in DNA: TGTGCCAGCAGTTTATGGGGCGGGGGGAAAACAGATACGCAGTATTTT.

This clonotype was counted a few times. This could be a read error, since a much larger clone is one nucleotide away. This rearrangement joins TRBV19 to TRBJ2-5; perhaps TRBD1 as D (6 bases). Germline lookup yields CDR1 LNHDA and CDR2 SQIVND (reference sequence). This CDR3 is built from 13 residues. V lost 4 bases and J lost 4, with 10 bases in between. CDR3 DNA: TGTGCCAGTAGTACTGGACAGCGAGAGACCCAGTACTTC. This translates into CASSTGQRETQYF.

This chain joins TRBV2 and TRBJ2-1; the match to TRBD2 covers 8 bases. This CDR3 spans 15 amino acids. After removal of 3 bases from V and 4 bases from J, the junction contained 5 bases not matched to a gene. The germline V gene encodes CDR1 SNHLY and CDR2 FYNNEI. The CDR3 sequence: CASSEALAAYNEQFF. In DNA, the CDR3 is TGTGCCAGCAGTGAGGCACTAGCGGCTTACAATGAGCAGTTCTTC. The full variable domain, its missing parts supplied by reference TRBV2 and TRBJ2-1, is EPEVTQTPSHQVTQMGQEVILRCVPISNHLYFYWYRQILGQKVEFLVSFYNNEISEKSEIFDDQFSVERPDGSNFTLKIRSTKLEDSAMYFCASSEALAAYNEQFFGPGTRLTVL.

This clonotype was seen at least ten times. J is TRBJ1-1 and V is TRBV10-3; 7 bases match TRBD1. V shed 0 bases, J shed 2 bases, and the junction held 3 bases outside the gene matches. CDR3 length: 15 residues. The germline V gene has CDR1 ENHRY and CDR2 SYGVKD. The CDR3 region is CAISESGGRNTEAFF. In DNA form, the CDR3 reads TGTGCCATCAGTGAGTCAGGGGGCAGAAACACTGAAGCTTTCTTT.

The sample holds many counts of this clonotype. V and J are TRBV7-9 and TRBJ2-2; TRBD2 matches 9 bases. V lost 3 bases, J lost 10 bases, and 9 bases stayed unmatched. The CDR3 contains 15 residues. In germline, CDR1 is SEHNR, CDR2 FQNEAQ (reference sequence). The DNA for the CDR3 is TGTGCCAGCAGCTTCGACCTCTTAGCGGGAGAGGAGCTGTTTTTT. Translating it yields CASSFDLLAGEELFF.

Ten or more counts support this clonotype. The V gene is TRBV5-1, the J gene TRBJ2-1; no firm D call. CDR1 is SGHRS and CDR2 is YFSETQ in the germline V gene. V lost 4 bases and J 4 bases, leaving 6 bases between the germline ends. This CDR3 spans 12 amino acids. In nucleotides, the CDR3 is TGCGCCAGCAGCGCTCAGTACAATGAGCAGTTCTTC. It specifies CASSAQYNEQFF.

For this clonotype: A clone one base away is much larger, so this may be a read error. This chain joins TRBV7-2 and TRBJ2-2; D remains ambiguous. The CDR3 loop spans 16 amino acids. V lost 1 base and J lost 6, with 15 bases in between. Germline CDR1 SGHTA, CDR2 FQGNSA. This chain's CDR3 is CASSLGVISYAGELFF. The CDR3 DNA sequence: TGTGCCAGCAGCTTAGGAGTCATTTCGTACGCCGGGGAGCTGTTTTTT.

This clonotype was observed at least ten times. J is TRBJ2-5 and V is TRBV6-6, with TRBD2 matching 7 bases. This CDR3 comprises 15 residues. V lost 6 bases to trimming and J lost 2 bases; unmatched junction nucleotides: 9. CDR1 is MNHNY, CDR2 SVGAGI, per germline (reference sequence). CDR3 sequence: CASSPGRGVQETQYF. The CDR3 region has the DNA TGTGCCAGCAGCCCTGGACGGGGGGTACAAGAGACCCAGTACTTC.

This clonotype was seen a few times. A much larger clone lies one base from this, so it may be a read error. DNA of the CDR3: TGTGCCGGCAGCCCCGGGGGCCACACTGAAGCTTTCTTT. Amino acid sequence: CAGSPGGHTEAFF. The chain links TRBV7-9 to TRBJ1-1, with TRBD1 as a possible D gene (6 bases). Germline V gene sequence: CDR1 SEHNR, CDR2 FQNEAQ (reference sequence). This CDR3 comprises 13 residues.

This clonotype appeared many times. J is TRBJ2-3 and V is TRBV12-3 or TRBV12-4, with TRBD2 identical over 8 bases. V was pared by 5 bases and J by 1 base, with 5 bases of the junction left unmatched. The CDR3 is 15 residues long. The CDR3 loop reads CASSTGGIRTDTQYF. CDR3 bases: TGTGCCAGCAGTACGGGGGGGATCCGCACAGATACGCAGTATTTT.

This clonotype was picked up many times. The CDR3 DNA is TGTGCCAGCAGATCCGGGACACCTGGGGCCAACGTCCTGACTTTC. Its translation is CASRSGTPGANVLTF. This chain links TRBV6-1 with TRBJ2-6; D is perhaps TRBD1 (6 bases). CDR1 and CDR2 from the germline V gene are MNHNS and SASEGT. Deletions cut 6 bases from V and 2 bases from J, with 11 bases between. The CDR3 has 15 amino acids.

Details on this clonotype: A junction end diverges from the germline sequence, so it may reflect a read error. V is TRBV28 and J is TRBJ2-1; D is undetermined. CDR3 length: 15 residues. From germline, CDR1 is MDHEN and CDR2 SYDVKM. The CDR3 DNA reads TGTGCCAGCGGAAACGACCGGAGCTCCTACAGTGAGCAGTTCTTC. Translated, it gives CASGNDRSSYSEQFF.

This clonotype was counted ten times or more. The rearrangement links TRBV9 to TRBJ2-7; TRBD1 matches 7 bases. Trimming removed 0 bases from V and 0 bases from J; junction bases left unmatched: 9. CDR1 and CDR2 from the germline V gene are SGDLS and YYNGEE. This CDR3 is 17 amino acids long. Here the CDR3 reads CASSVGDAQGSSYEQYF. CDR3 nucleotide sequence: TGTGCCAGCAGCGTAGGTGATGCACAGGGGAGCTCCTACGAGCAGTACTTC. Drawing the rest from reference TRBV9 and TRBJ2-7, the complete variable domain is DSGVTQTPKHLITATGQRVTLRCSPRSGDLSVYWYQQSLDQGLQFLIQYYNGEERAKGNILERFSAQQFPDLHSELNLSSLELGDSALYFCASSVGDAQGSSYEQYFGPGTRLTVT.

A few counts support this clonotype. A much larger clone differs by one base, so this may be a read error. The chain couples TRBV29-1 to TRBJ1-2; a possible D gene is TRBD1 (6 bases). Germline V gene lookup returns CDR1 SQVTM and CDR2 ANQGSEA. There are 15 residues in the CDR3. V was clipped by 6 bases and J by 8 bases, with 25 bases between them. The CDR3, as DNA: TGCAGCGTCAAGATCGGGCGACAGGCCCGAGGAGGCTACACCTTC. As protein: CSVKIGRQARGGYTF.

This clonotype was detected ten times or more. This chain connects TRBV30 to TRBJ2-1, with 9 positions matching TRBD2. CDR1 is GTSNPN, CDR2 SVGIG, per germline (reference sequence). With V trimmed by 0 bases and J by 3 bases, 18 bases remained unmatched. The CDR3 spans 20 residues. The CDR3 bases are TGTGCCTGGAGTGTAGGGGCTAGCGGGATGAGGGCGGGGATCTACAATGAGCAGTTCTTC. Its protein product is CAWSVGASGMRAGIYNEQFF.

This clonotype was seen repeatedly, ten times or more. V and J are TRBV11-1 and TRBJ2-1; TRBD2 aligns across 10 bases. Germline V CDR1 and CDR2: SGHAT, FQDESV (reference sequence). Trimming removed 8 bases from V and 4 bases from J; junction bases left unmatched: 11. This CDR3 has 16 amino acids. CDR3 bases: TGTGCCAGCTATGATACCGGGACTAGCGCTTACAATGAGCAGTTCTTC. Translation: CASYDTGTSAYNEQFF.

This clonotype was seen ten or more times. The V gene is TRBV21-1, the J gene TRBJ2-7; no DNA check was done on the table's D call, TRBD2. TRBV21-1 is noted as a pseudogene. There are 15 residues in the CDR3. The CDR3 bases are TGTGCCAGCAGCCTCGTCCGGGACTCAAGGGACGAGCAGTACTTC. This encodes CASSLVRDSRDEQYF.